The 5 T cell receptor beta chains presented below share a single source sample, sequenced in a study of long-term antiretroviral therapy in people with HIV. Researchers report immunoSEQ v3.0 was run at survey level. Sequencing used immunoSEQ multiplex PCR; TCRdb keeps in-frame clones, though not all of them. The sample lists about 25,000 clones, approximately 86% occurring once. The input for sequencing was unsorted PBMCs, taken 1.2 years after starting antiretroviral therapy. These receptors came from a man between 50 and 59 years old with HIV.

J is TRBJ1-5 and V is TRBV7-8; perhaps TRBD1 as D (5 bases). This CDR3 spans 15 amino acids. Germline CDR1 SGHVS, CDR2 FQNEAQ. Trimming pared 5 bases from V and 4 bases from J, leaving 15 bases between. The CDR3, as DNA: TGTGCCAGCAGCCCCCCGGACCAGGGAAATCAGCCCCAGCATTTT. It specifies CASSPPDQGNQPQHF.

The chain has TRBV5-1 and TRBJ2-2; 9 nucleotides line up with TRBD1. CDR1 and CDR2 (germline): SGHRS, YFSETQ. The CDR3 is made up of 16 amino acids. With 4 bases clipped from V and 6 bases from J, the junction kept 10 bases outside the gene matches. The CDR3 sequence: CASSVGTGSFAGELFF. In DNA form, the CDR3 reads TGCGCCAGCAGCGTAGGGACAGGGTCATTTGCCGGGGAGCTGTTTTTT. The whole variable domain, remainder taken from reference TRBV5-1 and TRBJ2-2, is KAGVTQTPRYLIKTRGQQVTLSCSPISGHRSVSWYQQTPGQGLQFLFEYFSETQRNKGNFPGRFSGRQFSNSRSEMNVSTLELGDSALYLCASSVGTGSFAGELFFGEGSRLTVL.

This rearrangement joins TRBV6-5 to TRBJ1-1; D gene ambiguous. Between the trimmed V and J ends, which lost 2 bases and 1 base, there was a span of 5 bases. CDR1 is MNHEY, CDR2 SVGAGI, per germline. CDR3 size: 13 residues. The CDR3 region is CASSYGENTEAFF. The CDR3 bases are TGTGCCAGCAGTTACGGGGAGAACACTGAAGCTTTCTTT.

V usage is TRBV7-6 and J usage is TRBJ1-3; no definite D call. The CDR3 length is 16 residues. Germline CDR1 SGHVS, CDR2 FNYEAQ. Deletions cut 5 bases from V and 2 bases from J, with 16 bases between. CDR3 region: CASSLAAANPGNTIYF. In nucleotides, the CDR3 is TGTGCCAGCAGCCTTGCCGCCGCGAACCCTGGAAACACCATATATTTT.

Remarks on this clone: One junction end disagrees with the germline gene, perhaps due to a read error. The chain links TRBV7-7 to TRBJ2-2, with D hard to call. The CDR3 extends over 15 amino acids. Germline CDR1 reads SSHAT; CDR2 reads FNYEAQ (reference sequence). The CDR3: CASSLDRSTAGELFF. DNA of the CDR3: TGTGCTAGCAGCTTAGATCGATCAACGGCCGGGGAGCTGTTTTTT.